This is a list of T cell receptor beta chains from one sample in a study of shared clonotypes between healthy human individuals. Data came from immunoSEQ multiplex PCR; TCRdb stores just in-frame clones and leaves some out. The table has roughly 890,000 clones, around 92% seen once. Sample: naive CD8+ T cells sorted from blood. These receptors were collected from a man aged 25-45 years in good health. Both conserved end residues are part of each CDR3. D genes are given only for firm matches. The size entry is marked missing in some rows and otherwise reads once, few, many or a size class.

TRBV5-1	TRBD1	TRBJ2-1	NA	CASRLRDRGHNEQFF	TGCGCCAGCAGATTGAGGGACAGGGGGCACAATGAGCAGTTCTTC
TRBV6-5	NA	TRBJ1-1	NA	CASSLRDQGAGTEAFF	TGTGCCAGCAGTTTGCGGGATCAAGGGGCAGGAACTGAAGCTTTCTTT
TRBV9	NA	TRBJ2-1	NA	CASSESGVTYNEQFF	TGTGCCAGCAGCGAATCAGGGGTTACCTACAATGAGCAGTTCTTC
TRBV9	NA	TRBJ2-2	NA	CASSVERGRGNTGELFF	TGTGCCAGCAGCGTCGAGAGGGGCAGAGGGAACACCGGGGAGCTGTTTTTT
TRBV7-6	TRBD1	TRBJ1-1	once	CASGDRGNTEAFF	TGTGCCAGCGGGGACAGGGGGAACACTGAAGCTTTCTTT
TRBV15	NA	TRBJ2-1	NA	CATSPGRGANEQFF	TGTGCCACCAGCCCGGGACGAGGGGCTAATGAGCAGTTCTTC
TRBV7-9	TRBD2	TRBJ2-1	NA	CASSLIAGWGNEQFF	TGTGCCAGCAGCTTAATAGCGGGTTGGGGGAATGAGCAGTTCTTC
TRBV27	TRBD2	TRBJ2-1	NA	CASSPGTSYNEQFF	TGTGCCAGCAGTCCGGGGACTAGTTACAATGAGCAGTTCTTC
TRBV27	TRBD2	TRBJ2-1	NA	CASSLWSRAGGGNEQFF	TGTGCCAGCAGTTTATGGTCCCGAGCGGGAGGAGGCAATGAGCAGTTCTTC
TRBV25-1	TRBD1	TRBJ1-1	NA	CASSESRSGTGSTEAFF	TGTGCCAGCAGTGAATCCAGGTCAGGGACAGGGAGCACTGAAGCTTTCTTT
TRBV25-1	NA	TRBJ2-3	NA	CASSEHDRVGGDTQYF	TGTGCCAGCAGTGAACACGACAGGGTGGGAGGAGATACGCAGTATTTT
TRBV28	NA	TRBJ2-2	NA	CASSFAQGGTGELFF	TGTGCCAGCAGTTTTGCACAGGGAGGGACCGGGGAGCTGTTTTTT
TRBV27	NA	TRBJ2-7	NA	CASSLAGVRDEQYF	TGTGCCAGCAGTTTGGCCGGGGTTAGGGACGAGCAGTACTTC
TRBV5-6	TRBD1	TRBJ2-7	NA	CASSLGGQGFAYEQYF	TGTGCCAGCAGCTTGGGAGGACAGGGATTTGCCTACGAGCAGTACTTC
TRBV19	NA	TRBJ1-1	NA	CASSIVVGTEAFF	TGTGCCAGTAGTATTGTGGTAGGCACTGAAGCTTTCTTT
TRBV21-1	NA	TRBJ2-7	NA	CARPGQGTYEQYF	TGTGCCAGACCGGGACAGGGGACCTACGAGCAGTACTTC
TRBV5-1	TRBD2	TRBJ2-7	NA	CASSMPIGGSSGYEQYF	TGCGCCAGCAGCATGCCCATCGGCGGGAGTAGTGGCTACGAGCAGTACTTC
TRBV7-9	NA	TRBJ2-3	NA	CASRQGTDAHDTQYF	TGTGCCAGCAGGCAAGGAACGGACGCACATGATACGCAGTATTTT
TRBV2	TRBD1	TRBJ2-7	NA	CASSTGQGAYEQYF	TGTGCCAGCAGTACCGGACAGGGAGCCTACGAGCAGTACTTC
TRBV7-7	TRBD1	TRBJ2-1	NA	CASSLTGAPHNEQFF	TGTGCCAGCAGCTTAACAGGGGCCCCTCACAATGAGCAGTTCTTC
TRBV29-1	TRBD1	TRBJ1-4	NA	CSARDSGFRDEKLFF	TGCAGCGCCCGGGACAGCGGCTTTAGGGATGAAAAACTGTTTTTT
TRBV7-6	NA	TRBJ1-1	NA	CASRRLTEAFF	TGTGCCAGCAGGCGCCTCACTGAAGCTTTCTTT
TRBV29-1	NA	TRBJ2-1	NA	CSVAYNEQFF	TGCAGCGTTGCGTACAATGAGCAGTTCTTC
TRBV9	TRBD1	TRBJ1-4	once	CASSARGQGHEKLFF	TGTGCCAGCAGCGCCCGGGGACAGGGGCATGAAAAACTGTTTTTT
TRBV19	TRBD1	TRBJ2-7	NA	CASSPGTDYEQYF	TGTGCCAGTAGTCCGGGGACAGACTACGAGCAGTACTTC
TRBV7-9	NA	TRBJ2-7	NA	CASSLSDYPSYEQYF	TGTGCCAGCAGCTTAAGTGACTACCCCTCCTACGAGCAGTACTTC
TRBV19	TRBD1	TRBJ2-2	NA	CASEPGTGFFPGELFF	TGTGCCAGTGAGCCCGGGACAGGGTTTTTCCCCGGGGAGCTGTTTTTT
TRBV7-8	TRBD2	TRBJ2-1	NA	CASSFSGTSNEQFF	TGTGCCAGCAGCTTCAGCGGGACGTCGAATGAGCAGTTCTTC
TRBV27	TRBD1	TRBJ1-4	NA	CASSLRTGGNEKLFF	TGTGCCAGCAGTCTCAGGACAGGGGGGAATGAAAAACTGTTTTTT
TRBV7-6	TRBD2	TRBJ2-1	NA	CASSPYISSGNLQFF	TGTGCCAGCAGCCCCTATATATCTAGCGGGAACTTACAGTTCTTC
TRBV27	TRBD2	TRBJ2-1	NA	CASRTAGRYNEQFF	TGTGCCAGCAGAACAGCGGGACGGTACAATGAGCAGTTCTTC
TRBV29-1	NA	TRBJ2-1	NA	CSVEFPPLGGYNEQFF	TGCAGCGTTGAATTTCCCCCCTTGGGTGGGTACAATGAGCAGTTCTTC
TRBV27	NA	TRBJ2-7	NA	CASSLMPIGYEQYF	TGTGCCAGCAGTTTAATGCCAATTGGTTACGAGCAGTACTTC